Following are 22 T cell receptor beta chains from one sample sequenced in a study of early stage breast cancer tumors (dated by TCRdb to 2017 to 2019). Libraries were prepared through the immunoSEQ multiplex PCR assay. TCRdb limited this immuneACCESS table to in-frame rearrangements with V and J called. A share of clones is missing; checked studies link under half to unresolved V genes, and the rest is unexplained. The table for this sample lists 9,000 to 10,000 clones; around 60% of them were counted only once. The top ten clones comprise about 11% of the sample. Sequencing used breast tumor tissue. Receptor source: a person between 55 and 69 years old with breast cancer.

V is TRBV6-4 and J is TRBJ1-6; 7 nucleotides line up with TRBD1. This CDR3 comprises 16 residues. Trimming removed 8 bases from V and 8 bases from J; junction bases left unmatched: 15. The germline V gene has CDR1 MRHNA and CDR2 SNTAGT. The CDR3 here is CASPGTATTAYSPLHF. CDR3 in DNA: TGTGCCAGCCCCGGGACAGCCACCACTGCTTATTCACCCCTCCACTTT.

The CDR3 DNA reads TGTGCCAGCAGCCCCCGGACAGGACGGAACACTGAAGCTTTCTTT. This gives the protein CASSPRTGRNTEAFF. This sequence joins TRBV9 and TRBJ1-1, with 7 bases matching TRBD1. Germline V gene lookup returns CDR1 SGDLS and CDR2 YYNGEE. The ends lost 4 bases at V and 1 base at J; junction bases unmatched: 7. This CDR3 has 15 residues.

This clone was detected a few times. The chain employs TRBV4-1 and TRBJ2-2; 11 bases align to TRBD2. This CDR3 spans 17 amino acids. The V gene's germline CDR1 is MGHRA and CDR2 YSYEKL. Trimming cost V 2 bases and J 1 base; bases outside gene matches: 3. The CDR3 spells CASSQLTSGRNTGELFF. CDR3 bases: TGCGCCAGCAGCCAACTCACTAGCGGGAGGAACACCGGGGAGCTGTTTTTT.

V gene TRBV6-1 combines with J gene TRBJ1-6, with TRBD1 matching 8 bases. The CDR3 loop spans 12 amino acids. After removal of 8 bases from V and 8 bases from J, the junction contained 2 bases not matched to a gene. Germline CDR1 reads MNHNS; CDR2 reads SASEGT. Written as DNA, the CDR3 is TGTGCCAGCGGACAGGGAGATTCACCCCTCCACTTT. This gives the protein CASGQGDSPLHF.

DNA of the CDR3: TGTGCCAGCAGCCGCGGACAGGCGAGACAAGAGACCCAGTACTTC. Its protein product is CASSRGQARQETQYF. This chain joins TRBV6-6 and TRBJ2-5, with 7 bases fitting TRBD1. Germline assignment: CDR1 MNHNY and CDR2 SVGAGI (reference sequence). V dropped 6 bases and J dropped 2; count of bases not matched to a gene: 9. This CDR3 has 15 amino acids.

The chain employs TRBV7-2 and TRBJ2-3, with 14 positions matching TRBD2. Germline trimming cut 1 base from V and 3 bases from J; bases unmatched to any gene: 3. Germline assignment: CDR1 SGHTA and CDR2 FQGNSA. This CDR3 has 17 amino acids. The CDR3 spells CASSLGGTSGRTDTQYF. The CDR3, as DNA: TGTGCCAGCAGCTTAGGTGGGACTAGCGGGAGAACAGATACGCAGTATTTT.

This clone was counted once. J is TRBJ1-5 and V is TRBV7-2; D gene unclear. The germline V and J ends were trimmed by 5 bases and 0 bases, with 14 bases remaining between them. The CDR3 has 16 amino acids. Germline assignment: CDR1 SGHTA and CDR2 FQGNSA. CDR3 region: CASSADWSFSNQPQHF. Written as DNA, the CDR3 is TGTGCCAGCAGCGCTGATTGGTCTTTTAGCAATCAGCCCCAGCATTTT. The full variable domain, rest sourced from reference TRBV7-2 and TRBJ1-5, is GAGVSQSPSNKVTEKGKDVELRCDPISGHTALYWYRQSLGQGLEFLIYFQGNSAPDKSGLPSDRFSAERTGGSVSTLTIQRTQQEDSAVYLCASSADWSFSNQPQHFGDGTRLSIL.

V gene TRBV7-2 combines with J gene TRBJ1-1, with D maybe TRBD1 (5 bases). The CDR3 sequence is 15 residues long. V was clipped by 4 bases and J by 4 bases, with 16 bases between them. Germline loops: CDR1 SGHTA, CDR2 FQGNSA. CDR3 protein: CASSSLKGAGTEAFF. Here the CDR3 DNA reads TGTGCCAGCAGCTCCCTAAAAGGGGCCGGCACTGAAGCTTTCTTT.

The V gene is TRBV19, the J gene TRBJ1-2; a weak D match, TRBD1 (6 bases). There are 14 residues in the CDR3. Germline CDR1 and CDR2: LNHDA and SQIVND (reference sequence). V gave up 10 bases and J gave up 5 bases, with 20 bases separating them. CDR3 residues: CATSDRSAPYGYTF. The DNA of the CDR3 is TGTGCCACCTCGGACAGATCGGCTCCTTATGGCTACACCTTC.

This chain links TRBV28 with TRBJ1-2, with D tentatively TRBD1 (5 bases). Trimming removed 6 bases from V and 2 bases from J, with 13 bases in between. The CDR3 extends over 14 amino acids. Germline loops: CDR1 MDHEN, CDR2 SYDVKM. The CDR3 DNA is TGTGCCAGCAGGCCGCCGGGGCGCAACTATGGCTACACCTTC. This sequence encodes CASRPPGRNYGYTF.

This sequence joins TRBV5-1 and TRBJ1-4; 8 positions match TRBD1. Germline CDR1 SGHRS, CDR2 YFSETQ. The CDR3 loop spans 14 amino acids. V dropped 4 bases and J dropped 8; count of bases not matched to a gene: 7. The CDR3 sequence: CASSEDRASEKLFF. CDR3 DNA: TGCGCCAGCAGCGAGGACAGGGCCTCGGAAAAACTGTTTTTT.

The chain combines TRBV19 with TRBJ1-6, with a weak D call TRBD1 (5 bases). V was trimmed by 7 bases and J by 9 bases, leaving 16 bases between them. Germline V lookup: CDR1 LNHDA, CDR2 SQIVND (reference sequence). This CDR3 contains 14 residues. The CDR3 sequence: CASTVTGGGSPLHF. The CDR3 DNA reads as TGTGCCAGTACCGTAACAGGAGGAGGTTCACCCCTCCACTTT.

This clone came up a few times. The V and J genes are TRBV7-8 and TRBJ1-3; D is ambiguous. The germline CDR1 and CDR2 sequences are SGHVS and FQNEAQ. V dropped 5 bases and J dropped 1 base, with 12 bases sitting between them. The CDR3 is 15 residues long. The CDR3 bases are TGTGCCAGCAGCCCGCATATCAATTCTGGAAACACCATATATTTT. Protein sequence: CASSPHINSGNTIYF.

The chain joins TRBV29-1 to TRBJ2-1; 10 bases agree with TRBD1. Per germline, CDR1 SQVTM and CDR2 ANQGSEA. The junction had 6 bases not matched to a gene; V was cut back by 7 bases and J by 3 bases. The CDR3 has 14 amino acids. CDR3 sequence reads: CSARDRGGYNEQFF. For the CDR3, the DNA is TGCAGCGCCAGGGACAGGGGTGGCTACAATGAGCAGTTCTTC.

V and J are TRBV29-1 and TRBJ1-4, with unresolved D. The V end lost 6 bases, the J end lost 3 bases, and 8 bases lay between the germline ends. This CDR3 has 12 residues. Germline V gene sequence: CDR1 SQVTM, CDR2 ANQGSEA. This CDR3 is CSVKESNEKLFF. The CDR3 nucleotides are TGCAGCGTAAAAGAGTCTAATGAAAAACTGTTTTTT. Together with reference TRBV29-1 and TRBJ1-4, the CDR3 gives the full variable domain: SAVISQKPSRDICQRGTSLTIQCQVDSQVTMMFWYRQQPGQSLTLIATANQGSEATYESGFVIDKFPISRPNLTFSTLTVSNMSPEDSSIYLCSVKESNEKLFFGSGTQLSVL.

This sequence joins TRBV18 and TRBJ1-3; TRBD1 is a possible D gene (6 bases). Germline loops: CDR1 KGHSH, CDR2 LQKENI. This CDR3 is built from 14 residues. The V end lost 1 base, the J end lost 5 bases, and 9 bases lay between the germline ends. The CDR3 nucleotides are TGTGCCAGCTCACCACAACGGGACAGAAACACCATATATTTT. Translating it yields CASSPQRDRNTIYF.

This clone counts as medium-sized (0.01 to 0.1%). V is TRBV19 and J is TRBJ2-6; no clear D. The V gene's germline CDR1 is LNHDA and CDR2 SQIVND (reference sequence). CDR3 size: 13 residues. Trimming left V 3 bases short and J 1 base short, with 1 base between. CDR3 sequence (DNA): TGTGCCAGTAGTATGTCTGGGGCCAACGTCCTGACTTTC. This gives the protein CASSMSGANVLTF.

The rearrangement uses TRBV6-6 and TRBJ2-5, with D hard to call. The CDR3 is 15 amino acids. Germline V CDR1 and CDR2: MNHNY, SVGAGI (reference sequence). The V and J ends lost 1 base and 2 bases respectively, with 11 bases between them. The CDR3 reads CASSYFYPQQETQYF. The CDR3 DNA is TGTGCCAGCAGTTACTTCTACCCTCAACAAGAGACCCAGTACTTC.

This clone was detected a few times. This chain connects TRBV5-6 to TRBJ1-6; no clear D gene. Germline values: CDR1 SGHDT, CDR2 YYEEEE. There are 12 residues in the CDR3. V was trimmed by 1 base and J by 15 bases, leaving 11 bases between them. The CDR3 here is CASSLLGRVLHF. For the CDR3, the DNA is TGTGCCAGCAGCTTGTTGGGGAGGGTCCTCCACTTT.

V and J are TRBV5-4 and TRBJ2-1; 7 bases line up with TRBD2. The CDR3 totals 15 residues. Trimming took 2 bases from V and 4 from J; bases not matched to a gene: 6. Germline V gives CDR1 SGHNT, CDR2 YYREEE (reference sequence). This CDR3 reads CASSFRTSVYNEQFF. CDR3 bases: TGTGCCAGCAGCTTCCGGACTAGTGTTTACAATGAGCAGTTCTTC.

This clone was seen only a few times. The rearrangement uses TRBV18 and TRBJ1-1; D is possibly TRBD1 (6 bases). The CDR3 length is 12 residues. The V end was cut by 5 bases, the J end by 7 bases, with 11 bases between. CDR1 and CDR2 (germline): KGHSH, LQKENI. The CDR3 is CASSSDRFEAFF. The CDR3 nucleotides are TGTGCCAGCTCATCGGACAGATTTGAAGCTTTCTTT.

This clone was detected once. The chain has TRBV11-2 and TRBJ1-1, with D uncertain. The length of the CDR3 is 16 residues. Germline V gene data show CDR1 as SGHAT and CDR2 as FQNNGV. Trimming took 1 base from V and 2 from J, leaving 14 bases between them. The CDR3 protein is CASSLGAGRGNTEAFF. For the CDR3, the DNA is TGTGCCAGCAGCTTAGGGGCGGGCCGCGGTAACACTGAAGCTTTCTTT.